This T cell receptor beta chain emerged from a study of T-cell reconstitution after alpha-beta-depleted transplantation in children. Unique molecular identifiers were used to barcode this TCRbeta library. Via MiXCR, TCRdb re-called the PCR reads, giving one row per CDR3 protein. The sample contains about 180,000 distinct CDR3 sequences, 11% of which appear only once. CDR1 is SEHNR and CDR2 is FQNEAQ in the germline V gene (reference sequence). V lost 2 bases, J lost 1 base, and 7 bases lay in between. The CDR3 extends over 14 amino acids. The table lists this clonotype with many counts. Its antigen is not identified. General study results and limits: T cells produced anew were the main source of T-cell counts and diversity one year after transplant. Reportedly, alpha-beta T cells present about two months post-transplant originated from several hundred expanded clones of graft origin.

This TCR was recovered from a boy younger than 10 with acute myeloid leukemia, due to receive a stem cell transplant. The chain recombines TRBV7-9 with TRBJ2-3; D gene ambiguous. The input for sequencing was PBMCs, taken before TCRalphabeta/CD19-depleted stem cell transplant. The CDR3 sequence: CASSLTQGTDTQYF. CDR3 DNA sequence: TGTGCCAGCAGCTTAACCCAGGGCACAGATACGCAGTATTTT.